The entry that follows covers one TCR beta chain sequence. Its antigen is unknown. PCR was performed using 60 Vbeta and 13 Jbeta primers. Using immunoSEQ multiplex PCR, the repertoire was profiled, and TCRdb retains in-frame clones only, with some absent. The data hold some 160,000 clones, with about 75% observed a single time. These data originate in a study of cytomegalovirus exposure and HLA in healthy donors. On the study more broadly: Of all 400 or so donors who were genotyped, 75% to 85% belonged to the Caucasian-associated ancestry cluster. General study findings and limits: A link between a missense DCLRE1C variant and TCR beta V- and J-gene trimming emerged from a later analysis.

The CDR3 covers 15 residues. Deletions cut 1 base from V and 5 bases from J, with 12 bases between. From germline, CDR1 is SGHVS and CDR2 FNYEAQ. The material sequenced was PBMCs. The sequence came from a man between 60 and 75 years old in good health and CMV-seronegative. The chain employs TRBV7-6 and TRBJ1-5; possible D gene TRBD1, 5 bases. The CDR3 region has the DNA TGTGCCAGCAGCTTAGAGCCAGGGCCAGATCAGCCCCAGCATTTT. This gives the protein CASSLEPGPDQPQHF.